This entry concerns a single TCR beta chain. The antigen is unknown. Sequenced by immunoSEQ multiplex PCR; TCRdb stores in-frame clones only, minus some. This repertoire shows roughly 14,000 clones, around 90% found once; its top ten account for around 17%. This entry comes from a study of somatic mutations in cytotoxic T cells in rheumatoid arthritis. Study-level points and caveats: There was no knowledge of the antigen targets of the expanded CD8+ clones. A rise in CD8+ clonality with age was seen in rheumatoid arthritis patients but not in healthy controls. A significant difference in CD8+ T-cell clonality was not found between rheumatoid arthritis patients and age-matched healthy controls.

After removal of 4 bases from V and 0 bases from J, the junction contained 6 bases not matched to a gene. CDR3 size: 16 residues. Germline loops: CDR1 LGHNA, CDR2 YNFKEQ. Positive magnetic bead selection, which isolated the CD4+ and CD8+ cells, was followed by a flow cytometry check of purity. The sequencing sample was made of CD4+ T cells sorted from blood. The V gene is TRBV4-2, the J gene TRBJ1-2; TRBD1 matches at 9 bases. This receptor was taken from a man aged 65 to 79 with rheumatoid arthritis. In DNA form, the CDR3 reads TGTGCCAGCAGCCCGGGACAGGGCACTTCTAACTATGGCTACACCTTC. Translating gives CASSPGQGTSNYGYTF.